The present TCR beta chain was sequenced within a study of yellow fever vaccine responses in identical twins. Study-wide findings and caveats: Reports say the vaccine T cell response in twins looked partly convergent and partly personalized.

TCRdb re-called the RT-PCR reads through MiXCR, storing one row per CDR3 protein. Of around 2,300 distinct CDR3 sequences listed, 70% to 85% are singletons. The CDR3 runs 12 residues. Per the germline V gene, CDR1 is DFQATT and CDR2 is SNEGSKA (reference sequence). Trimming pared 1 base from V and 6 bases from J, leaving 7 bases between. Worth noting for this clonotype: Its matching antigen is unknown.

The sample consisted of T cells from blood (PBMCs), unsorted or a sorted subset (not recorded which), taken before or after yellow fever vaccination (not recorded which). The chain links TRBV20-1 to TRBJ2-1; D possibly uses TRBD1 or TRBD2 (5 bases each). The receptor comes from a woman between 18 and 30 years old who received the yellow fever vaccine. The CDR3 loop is CSARAGSNEQFF. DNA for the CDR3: TGCAGTGCTAGAGCAGGGAGCAATGAGCAGTTCTTC.